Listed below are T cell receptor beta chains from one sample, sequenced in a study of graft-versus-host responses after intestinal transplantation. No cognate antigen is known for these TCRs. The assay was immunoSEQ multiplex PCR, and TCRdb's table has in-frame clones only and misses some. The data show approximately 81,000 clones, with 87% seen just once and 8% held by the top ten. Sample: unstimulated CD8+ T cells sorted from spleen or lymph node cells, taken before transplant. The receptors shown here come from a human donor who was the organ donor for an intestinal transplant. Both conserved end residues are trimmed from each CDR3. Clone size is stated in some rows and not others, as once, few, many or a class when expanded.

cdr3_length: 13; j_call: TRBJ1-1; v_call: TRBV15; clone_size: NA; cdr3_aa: ATSRDRGLGTEAF
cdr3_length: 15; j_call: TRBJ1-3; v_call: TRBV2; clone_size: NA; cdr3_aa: ASRASQGLISGNTIY
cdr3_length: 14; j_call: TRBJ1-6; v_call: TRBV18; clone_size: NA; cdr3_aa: ASSPRRQSKNSPLH
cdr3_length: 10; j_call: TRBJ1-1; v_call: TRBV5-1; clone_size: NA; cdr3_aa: ASSYVIEGTF
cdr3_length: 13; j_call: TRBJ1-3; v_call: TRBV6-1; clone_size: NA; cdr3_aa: ASSFLHDSGNTIY
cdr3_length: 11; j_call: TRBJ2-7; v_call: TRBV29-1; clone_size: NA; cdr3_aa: SVEGRQNYEQY
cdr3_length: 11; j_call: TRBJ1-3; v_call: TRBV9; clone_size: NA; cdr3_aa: ASSPPSGNTIY
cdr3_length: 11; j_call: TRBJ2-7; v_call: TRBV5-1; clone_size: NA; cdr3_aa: ASSWGQGDEQY
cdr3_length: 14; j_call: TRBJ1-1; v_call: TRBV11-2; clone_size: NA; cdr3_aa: ASSARGGLLNTEAF
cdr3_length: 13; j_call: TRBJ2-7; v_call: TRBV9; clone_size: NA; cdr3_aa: ASSVDVGSTYEQY
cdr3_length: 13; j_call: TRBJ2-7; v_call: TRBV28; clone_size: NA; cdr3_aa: ASTGLAGSPYEQY
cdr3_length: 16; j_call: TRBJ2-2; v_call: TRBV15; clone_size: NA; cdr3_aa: ATSRALAGTTNTGELF
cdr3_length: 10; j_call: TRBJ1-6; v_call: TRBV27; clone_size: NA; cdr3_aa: ASRRLGQQNL
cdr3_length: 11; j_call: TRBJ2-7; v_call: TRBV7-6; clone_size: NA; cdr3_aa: ASSLQGAQEQY
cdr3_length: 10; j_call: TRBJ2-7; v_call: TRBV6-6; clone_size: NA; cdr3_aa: ASSNLLDEQY
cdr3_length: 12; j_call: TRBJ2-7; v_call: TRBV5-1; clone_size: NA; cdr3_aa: ASSLAAGTYEQY
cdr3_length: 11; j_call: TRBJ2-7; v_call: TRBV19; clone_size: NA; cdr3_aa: ASSLRTAYEQY
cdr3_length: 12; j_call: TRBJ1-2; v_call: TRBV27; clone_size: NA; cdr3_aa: ASSLRGLGDGYT
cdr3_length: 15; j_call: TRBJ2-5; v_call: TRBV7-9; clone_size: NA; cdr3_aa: ASSPIGRSVIQETQY
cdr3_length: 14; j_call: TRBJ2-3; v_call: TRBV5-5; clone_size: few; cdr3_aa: ASSGGTGTFLDTQY
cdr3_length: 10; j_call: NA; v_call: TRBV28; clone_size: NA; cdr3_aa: ASSLTRYEQY
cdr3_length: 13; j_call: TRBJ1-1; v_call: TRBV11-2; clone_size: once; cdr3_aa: ASSLEIQMNTEAF
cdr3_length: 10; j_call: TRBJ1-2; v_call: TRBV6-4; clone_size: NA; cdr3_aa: VSSGQGYGYT
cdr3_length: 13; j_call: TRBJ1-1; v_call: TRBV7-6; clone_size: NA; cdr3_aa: ASSLGRHINTEAF